This paragraph covers one T cell receptor (beta chain) sequence. The data stem from a study of CD8 T cells in Susac syndrome. Reverse transcription of about 0.5 to 1 ug RNA used random hexamers. MiXCR was run by TCRdb on the immunoSEQ multiplex PCR reads, yielding one entry per CDR3 protein. The data hold some 300,000 distinct CDR3 sequences, with about nine tenths observed a single time. In germline, CDR1 is SGDLS, CDR2 YYNGEE. The CDR3 consists of 14 residues. Trimming took off 0 bases at V and 4 bases at J, with 10 bases between the two ends. The receptor comes from a human donor with multiple sclerosis. The sequenced sample consisted of CD8+ T cells from PBMCs. The chain combines TRBV9 with TRBJ2-5; D not certain. Here the CDR3 reads CASSVAGVRETQYF. CDR3 nucleotide sequence: TGTGCCAGCAGCGTAGCAGGAGTTCGAGAGACCCAGTACTTC.